The rows below give T cell receptor beta chains drawn from one sample of a study of cytomegalovirus exposure and HLA in healthy donors. The repertoire was sequenced with immunoSEQ multiplex PCR; TCRdb's copy has only in-frame clones and lacks some. Of some 120,000 clones listed, more than 70% are singletons. Sequenced input: PBMCs. Receptors originate from a woman in her thirties in good health and CMV-seronegative. Each CDR3 is given with its conserved first and last residue. D genes are given only for firm matches. Only some rows state a clone size, as once, few, many or a class for expanded clones.

cdr3_aa cdr3_nt v_call d_call clone_size j_call
CASGLNGGRDYGYTF TGTGCTAGTGGTTTGAATGGGGGGAGAGACTATGGCTACACCTTC TRBV12-5 - - TRBJ1-2
CASSERGLAGGVGEQFF TGTGCCAGCAGCGAAAGGGGACTAGCGGGGGGGGTCGGTGAGCAGTTCTTC TRBV11-3 TRBD2 - TRBJ2-1
CASSINRVVFF TGTGCCAGTAGTATTAACAGGGTGGTGTTTTTT TRBV19 - - TRBJ1-4
CASSIVSLAGGQSIHEQYF TGTGCCAGTAGTATAGTTTCCCTAGCGGGGGGGCAGTCCATCCACGAGCAGTACTTC TRBV19 TRBD2 - TRBJ2-7
CASSLAGGMKAEAFF TGTGCCAGCAGCTTAGCGGGGGGGATGAAAGCTGAAGCTTTCTTT TRBV7-2 - - TRBJ1-1
CASSLQRLVGGDTQYF TGTGCCAGCAGTTTACAGCGCCTAGTGGGGGGAGATACGCAGTATTTT TRBV7-2 - few TRBJ2-3
CAVGQGAYGYTF TGTGCCGTCGGACAGGGGGCTTATGGCTACACCTTC TRBV28 TRBD1 - TRBJ1-2
CASSPRLAGNGNEQFF TGCGCCAGCAGCCCGAGACTAGCAGGGAACGGCAATGAGCAGTTCTTC TRBV5-1 TRBD2 - TRBJ2-1
CASSQAVAGTEAFF TGTGCCAGCAGCCAAGCGGTGGCGGGGACTGAAGCTTTCTTT TRBV14 - - TRBJ1-1
CASSLLGSGNTIYF TGTGCCAGCAGTTTACTAGGCTCTGGAAACACCATATATTTT TRBV27 - - TRBJ1-3
CASSPLRGDTYNEQFF TGTGCCAGCTCACCACTTCGGGGGGACACCTACAATGAGCAGTTCTTC TRBV18 - - TRBJ2-1
CASSLTDFPLGSPLHF TGTGCCAGCAGCCTCACGGACTTCCCATTGGGTTCACCCCTCCACTTT TRBV9 - - TRBJ1-6
CASSVAGGRGDETQYF TGTGCCAGCAGCGTAGCGGGAGGTAGGGGTGATGAGACCCAGTACTTC TRBV9 TRBD2 - TRBJ2-5
CASSSTPNRDTNTDTQYF TGTGCCAGCAGCTCAACCCCCAACCGGGACACAAACACAGATACGCAGTATTTT TRBV7-7 - - TRBJ2-3
CSVDLAGAFEQFF TGCAGCGTTGACCTAGCGGGGGCCTTTGAGCAGTTCTTC TRBV29-1 TRBD2 - TRBJ2-1
CASTTGLGEKLFF TGTGCCAGCACGACAGGGTTGGGAGAAAAACTGTTTTTT TRBV5-4 TRBD1 - TRBJ1-4
CVTLLVAGQVKLFF TGTGTCACCCTCCTGGTCGCCGGACAGGTAAAACTGTTTTTT TRBV6-1 TRBD1 - TRBJ1-4
CASSPRDRAWETQYF TGTGCCAGCTCACCACGGGACAGGGCCTGGGAGACCCAGTACTTC TRBV18 TRBD1 - TRBJ2-5
CASRGRDTLWGPLHF TGTGCCAGCAGGGGCCGGGACACTCTTTGGGGACCCCTCCACTTT TRBV6-4 - many TRBJ1-6
CASSAPGSNIQYF TGTGCCAGCAGCGCGCCAGGATCGAACATTCAGTACTTC TRBV9 - - TRBJ2-4
CASSLDRGNEKLFF TGTGCCAGCAGCTTGGATAGGGGAAATGAAAAACTGTTTTTT TRBV7-9 - - TRBJ1-4
CSVELHSYEQYF TGCAGCGTTGAGCTCCACAGCTACGAGCAGTACTTC TRBV29-1 - - TRBJ2-7
CASSPKGTSGGITYEQYF TGTGCCAGCTCACCAAAGGGGACTAGCGGGGGCATAACCTACGAGCAGTACTTC TRBV18 TRBD2 once TRBJ2-7
CASSFGQGHMNTEAFF TGTGCCAGCAGCTTCGGTCAGGGGCATATGAACACTGAAGCTTTCTTT TRBV5-6 - - TRBJ1-1
CASSPSGGEQYF TGTGCCAGCAGTCCCTCGGGGGGGGAGCAGTACTTC TRBV6-6 TRBD2 - TRBJ2-7
CASSLGGPYTGELFF TGTGCCAGCAGCTTAGGGGGGCCGTACACCGGGGAGCTGTTTTTT TRBV11-2 - - TRBJ2-2
CAWSGGGPSYEQYF TGTGCCTGGAGCGGGGGGGGACCCTCCTACGAGCAGTACTTC TRBV30 TRBD2 - TRBJ2-7
CASSLGQGYNSPLHF TGTGCCAGCAGCTTAGGACAGGGGTATAATTCACCCCTCCACTTT TRBV11-2 TRBD1 - TRBJ1-6
CASRQWQGPGELFF TGCGCCAGCCGGCAGTGGCAGGGCCCCGGGGAGCTGTTTTTT TRBV4-1 - - TRBJ2-2
CASSLRTGGTDTQYF TGTGCCAGCAGCTTACGGACAGGGGGGACAGATACGCAGTATTTT TRBV11-3 TRBD1 - TRBJ2-3
CASVKGAFEEKLFF TGTGCCAGCGTCAAGGGGGCGTTTGAAGAAAAACTGTTTTTT TRBV28 TRBD1 - TRBJ1-4
CASSVSGGWTDTQYF TGTGCCAGCAGCGTAAGCGGGGGGTGGACAGATACGCAGTATTTT TRBV9 TRBD2 - TRBJ2-3
CASTSPGGNQPQHF TGTGCCAGCACCTCCCCGGGAGGCAATCAGCCCCAGCATTTT TRBV7-2 - - TRBJ1-5
CASSGAGQETQYF TGTGCCAGTAGTGGAGCGGGACAAGAGACCCAGTACTTC TRBV19 TRBD2 - TRBJ2-5
CASSLLAGLRETQYF TGTGCCAGCAGCTTACTAGCGGGGCTCCGAGAGACCCAGTACTTC TRBV7-2 TRBD2 - TRBJ2-5
CASSFSRDQPQHF TGTGCCAGCAGCTTCTCCAGGGATCAGCCCCAGCATTTT TRBV7-2 - - TRBJ1-5
CASSFQGGLEQYF TGTGCCAGCTCTTTCCAGGGGGGTCTCGAGCAGTACTTC TRBV27 - - TRBJ2-7
CASSLGGQVYQPQHF TGTGCCAGCAGCTTGGGGGGACAGGTATATCAGCCCCAGCATTTT TRBV5-5 TRBD1 - TRBJ1-5
CASSVDNNYGYTF TGTGCCAGCAGCGTAGACAATAACTATGGCTACACCTTC TRBV9 - few TRBJ1-2
CASSQLWTSGYNEQFF TGTGCCAGCAGCCAACTGTGGACTAGCGGGTACAATGAGCAGTTCTTC TRBV14 TRBD2 - TRBJ2-1
CASSLGSDYGYTF TGTGCCAGCAGCTTAGGTTCCGACTATGGCTACACCTTC TRBV7-2 - - TRBJ1-2
CASSPVFAEAFF TGTGCCAGCAGCCCAGTATTCGCTGAAGCTTTCTTT TRBV7-2 - - TRBJ1-1
CAPKGLASTDTQYF TGCGCCCCCAAGGGGCTAGCGAGCACAGATACGCAGTATTTT TRBV4-1 - - TRBJ2-3
CASSPSFSYNEQFF TGTGCCAGCTCACCTAGTTTCTCCTACAATGAGCAGTTCTTC TRBV18 - - TRBJ2-1
CASSFGQGPADTQYF TGTGCCAGCAGCTTCGGACAGGGTCCCGCAGATACGCAGTATTTT TRBV5-4 TRBD1 - TRBJ2-3
CASSLWQGADETQYF TGCGCCAGCAGCTTGTGGCAGGGGGCAGATGAGACCCAGTACTTC TRBV5-1 TRBD1 - TRBJ2-5
CASSNRGSNSPLHF TGTGCCAGTTCGAACAGGGGGAGTAATTCACCCCTCCACTTT TRBV19 TRBD1 - TRBJ1-6
CAWIGGFGYGYTF TGTGCCTGGATTGGGGGGTTCGGCTATGGCTACACCTTC TRBV30 - - TRBJ1-2
CASSLGTSGGEQYF TGTGCCAGCAGCTTAGGGACTAGCGGGGGCGAGCAGTACTTC TRBV7-2 TRBD2 - TRBJ2-7